Many counts were recorded for the clone carrying this T cell receptor (beta chain). This entry comes from a study of T-cell memory formation after mild COVID-19. This CDR3 comprises 16 residues. The J segment lost 2 bases and the V segment lost 3 bases, leaving 7 bases of the junction unmatched. Germline CDR1 reads SGHRS; CDR2 reads YFSETQ. TCRdb passed the 5' RACE reads through MiXCR, listing each CDR3 protein once. In the table there are about 130,000 distinct CDR3 sequences, roughly 6% of which are singletons. This chain uses TRBV5-1 with TRBJ2-3, with TRBD1 matching 9 bases. Sequencing was done on a sample of PBMCs or a T cell subset sorted from them (not recorded which). The origin of this receptor is an adult woman who had mild COVID-19 (a few samples of this study predate the infection). Cell type and time point are not known. CDR3 amino acids: CASSSGTGLHTDTQYF. DNA for the CDR3: TGCGCCAGCAGCTCCGGGACAGGGTTACACACAGATACGCAGTATTTT.